These T cell receptor beta chains were read from a single sample in a study of blood T cell repertoires in COVID-19. Assay: immunoSEQ multiplex PCR; the TCRdb copy retains only in-frame clones and omits some. The sample lists about 78,000 clones, roughly nine tenths occurring once. Sequenced material: peripheral blood. These receptor sequences come from a woman in her fifties or sixties with acute or convalescent COVID-19. Each CDR3 is given with its conserved first and last residue. A D gene is named only where the DNA matches it firmly. A clone size is listed for some rows: how often the clone was seen (once, few, many), or a class if it is expanded.

TRBV28	.	.	TRBJ2-7	TGTGCCAGCAGTTTAAACGCCGGGAGATCCACGGAGCAGTACTTC	CASSLNAGRSTEQYF
TRBV7-9	.	.	TRBJ1-1	TGTGCCAGCAGCTTAGGACAGAACACTGAAGCTTTCTTT	CASSLGQNTEAFF
TRBV15	once	TRBD2	TRBJ2-1	TGTGCCACCAGCAGCGTGCGGGGGGGCTCCTACAATGAGCAGTTCTTC	CATSSVRGGSYNEQFF
TRBV10-3	.	TRBD1	TRBJ1-1	TGTGCCATCGGGACTACCGGGACAGGGGGCACTGAAGCTTTCTTT	CAIGTTGTGGTEAFF
TRBV28	.	.	TRBJ1-2	TGTGCCAGCAGTCTCCCCCTGCTTGCGCATGGCTACACCTTC	CASSLPLLAHGYTF
TRBV19	few	TRBD2	TRBJ2-2	TGTGCCAGTAGTATGACTCGGACTAGTTTCGACACCGGGGAGCTGTTTTTT	CASSMTRTSFDTGELFF
TRBV10-3	.	.	TRBJ1-3	TGTGCCATCAGTGAGTCGGTTAGGTGGGGCTCCATATATTTT	CAISESVRWGSIYF
TRBV4-2	.	.	TRBJ1-1	TGTGCCAGCAGCCTCCAGGGCTCGAACACTGAAGCTTTCTTT	CASSLQGSNTEAFF
TRBV3-1/TRBV3-2	.	.	TRBJ1-2	TGTGCCAGCAGCCACCCGGGGGGGGGAGGCTATGGCTACACCTTC	CASSHPGGGGYGYTF
TRBV11-2	once	TRBD2	TRBJ2-5	TGTGCCAGCAGCTCATCCGCGCTTCTAGCGGGGGGGCCGCCGGAGACCCAGTACTTC	CASSSSALLAGGPPETQYF
TRBV7-9	.	.	TRBJ1-1	TGTGCCAGCAGCTTACAGGGAATAGACACTGAAGCTTTCTTT	CASSLQGIDTEAFF
TRBV24-1	.	TRBD2	TRBJ2-1	TGTGCCACCAGTGGAGCGGGGGCATACAATGAGCAGTTCTTC	CATSGAGAYNEQFF
TRBV27	.	.	TRBJ1-1	TGTGCCAGCAAACCCGGAGGGGTTTTCACTGAAGCTTTCTTT	CASKPGGVFTEAFF
TRBV12-3/TRBV12-4	.	TRBD2	TRBJ2-1	TGTGCCAGCAGTTTAGGGCGGGGGGATGAGCAGTTCTTC	CASSLGRGDEQFF
TRBV28	few	.	TRBJ1-4	TGTGCCACCACTAGCCAATCCGGGAAACTGTTTTTT	CATTSQSGKLFF
TRBV11-2	.	.	TRBJ2-1	TGTGCCAGCAGTCCAAACCCAGGAGGGCCGCGTGAGCAGTTCTTC	CASSPNPGGPREQFF
TRBV7-9	.	.	TRBJ1-1	TGTGCCAGTGAACGGGACACTGAAGCTTTCTTT	CASERDTEAFF
TRBV7-9	.	.	TRBJ1-1	TGTGCCAGCAGCCAGAAGACAGAGAACACTGAAGCTTTCTTT	CASSQKTENTEAFF
TRBV11-2	few	TRBD1	TRBJ2-7	TGTGCCAGCAGCTTATCAGGGGGTACCTACGAGCAGTACTTC	CASSLSGGTYEQYF
TRBV12-3/TRBV12-4	.	TRBD1	TRBJ1-2	TGTGCCAGCAGTGAGGGACAGGCCTATGGCTACACCTTC	CASSEGQAYGYTF
TRBV7-2	once	TRBD2	TRBJ2-7	TGTGCCAGCAGCGCATCTAGCGGGAGCGGCGAGCAGTACTTC	CASSASSGSGEQYF
TRBV19	.	.	TRBJ1-5	TGTGCCAGTAGTATAGAGAGATTCGGGGCCCAGCATTTT	CASSIERFGAQHF
TRBV27	once	.	TRBJ1-3	TGTGCCAGCAGGGCAGGGTGGAACTCTGGAAACACCATATATTTT	CASRAGWNSGNTIYF
TRBV11-2	.	TRBD2	TRBJ2-1	TGTGCCAGCAGCCCGAGGACTAGCGGGAGATGGAATGAGCAGTTCTTC	CASSPRTSGRWNEQFF
TRBV2	once	TRBD2	TRBJ2-1	TGTGCCAGCAGTGAGGCTAGCGGGGGAGAGCAGTTCTTC	CASSEASGGEQFF
TRBV5-1	.	TRBD1	TRBJ1-4	TGCGCCAGCAGCTCCGGACAGGGTTCACCCCGTTCGGAAAAACTGTTTTTT	CASSSGQGSPRSEKLFF
TRBV4-3	.	.	TRBJ2-2	TGCGCCAGCAGCCAAGAAGTTAACACGAACACCGGGGAGCTGTTTTTT	CASSQEVNTNTGELFF
TRBV5-1	.	TRBD1	TRBJ1-1	TGCGCCAGCAGCTTGATTGGAGGGGGCACGACTGAAGCTTTCTTT	CASSLIGGGTTEAFF
TRBV4-3	.	.	TRBJ2-1	TGCGCCAGCAGCCAAGTGGGCCGCGCATCCTACAATGAGCAGTTCTTC	CASSQVGRASYNEQFF
TRBV9	.	.	TRBJ2-7	TGTGCCAGCAGCCAGAGTGGGGGGGAGCAGTACTTC	CASSQSGGEQYF
TRBV24-1	.	.	TRBJ2-3	TGTGCCACCATACTCAGGCAGAGACGGGAATACAGTAGGTCAGATACGCAGTATTTT	CATILRQRREYSRSDTQYF
TRBV28	.	TRBD1	TRBJ1-4	TGTGCCAGCAGTCCCTGGACAGGGGATAATGAAAAACTGTTTTTT	CASSPWTGDNEKLFF
TRBV10-3	few	TRBD2	TRBJ2-7	TGTGCCATCAGTGAATCTAGCGGGAGCTACGAGCAGTACTTC	CAISESSGSYEQYF
TRBV6-5	.	.	TRBJ1-5	TGTGCCAGCAGTTACAGGGAGGGACCGAATCAGCCCCAGCATTTT	CASSYREGPNQPQHF
TRBV6-5	.	.	TRBJ2-1	TGTGCCAGCAGTTACTCCCACTTCTACAATGAGCAGTTCTTC	CASSYSHFYNEQFF
TRBV11-3	.	TRBD1	TRBJ2-1	TGTGCCAGCAGCATCGGACAGGGATTATACAATGAGCAGTTCTTC	CASSIGQGLYNEQFF
TRBV3-1/TRBV3-2	.	.	TRBJ2-7	TGTGCCAGCAGCCCCCCGGAAAGGGGCCGGTCCTACGAGCAGTACTTC	CASSPPERGRSYEQYF
TRBV19	.	.	TRBJ2-3	TGTGCCAGTAGTATCGGGCGGGGCAACACAGATACGCAGTATTTT	CASSIGRGNTDTQYF
TRBV27	.	.	TRBJ1-3	TGTGCCAGCAGTTTAGGTTCTGGGCGTGGAAACACCATATATTTT	CASSLGSGRGNTIYF
TRBV2	.	.	TRBJ2-3	TGTGCCAGAGCCCTTAGTCGGGATACGCAGTATTTT	CARALSRDTQYF
TRBV28	.	.	TRBJ1-1	TGTGCCAGCAGCACAGAGAACACTGAAGCTTTCTTT	CASSTENTEAFF
TRBV6-6	.	TRBD1	TRBJ2-3	TGTGCCAGCAGTTACTCTCGGACAGGGGGGACAGATACGCAGTATTTT	CASSYSRTGGTDTQYF
TRBV6-2/TRBV6-3	.	.	TRBJ1-2	TGTGCCAGCAGCGGGAGTTTTACCTATGGCTACACCTTC	CASSGSFTYGYTF
TRBV5-1	.	.	TRBJ1-1	TGCGCCAGCAGCTTACCCCGAGCGGGCCTGAACACTGAAGCTTTCTTT	CASSLPRAGLNTEAFF
TRBV6-4	.	TRBD1	TRBJ2-1	TGTGCCAGCAGCTCGGGACAGAAGAACAATGAGCAGTTCTTC	CASSSGQKNNEQFF
TRBV5-6	.	.	TRBJ2-3	TGTGCCAGCAGCTTATTCGGGAGCGGCGATACGCAGTATTTT	CASSLFGSGDTQYF
TRBV10-3	.	.	TRBJ1-5	TGTGCCATCTCGGGGGGTCGGGGAAGTCAGCCCCAGCATTTT	CAISGGRGSQPQHF
TRBV11-2	.	TRBD2	TRBJ2-2	TGTGCCAGCAGCTCCGGGAGGGGAGGGACCGGGGAGCTGTTTTTT	CASSSGRGGTGELFF
TRBV19	.	TRBD1	TRBJ1-5	TGTGCCAGTAGGCTAGACAGGGGCGGCAATCAGCCCCAGCATTTT	CASRLDRGGNQPQHF
TRBV10-3	.	.	TRBJ1-5	TGTGCCATCAGTGAGTCACAGCATAGCAATCAGCCCCAGCATTTT	CAISESQHSNQPQHF
TRBV6-1	.	.	TRBJ1-5	TGTGCCAGCAGTTTCGTCAATCAGCCCCAGCATTTT	CASSFVNQPQHF
TRBV4-2	.	TRBD2	TRBJ2-1	TGTGCCAGCAGCCAAAGCGGGAGAGGGAACAATGAGCAGTTCTTC	CASSQSGRGNNEQFF
TRBV14	once	.	TRBJ1-4	TGTGCCAGCAGCCAATTCTCGGGTCCTAATGAAAAACTGTTTTTT	CASSQFSGPNEKLFF
TRBV6-5	.	.	TRBJ2-4	TGTGCCAGCAGCACCAGGGAAACCAAAAACATTCAGTACTTC	CASSTRETKNIQYF
TRBV11-2	.	.	TRBJ1-4	TGTGCCAGCAGCGGGGGGTCGGGGTTTTCTAATGAAAAACTGTTTTTT	CASSGGSGFSNEKLFF
TRBV5-1	.	TRBD2	TRBJ2-1	TGCGCCAGCACCCTCACTAGCGGAAGCTACAATGAGCAGTTCTTC	CASTLTSGSYNEQFF
TRBV7-3	.	.	TRBJ1-1	TGTGCCAGCAGCTTAATCTGGGACATGGGGACTGAAGCTTTCTTT	CASSLIWDMGTEAFF
TRBV6-4	.	TRBD2	TRBJ2-5	TGTGCCAGCAGTGACTCCCCCTTAACTAGCGGGAGGGCCCACGAGACCCAGTACTTC	CASSDSPLTSGRAHETQYF
TRBV27	once	TRBD1	TRBJ1-1	TGTGCCAGCAGTAAACTACCCGACAGGGGGGTCGGCACTGAAGCTTTCTTT	CASSKLPDRGVGTEAFF